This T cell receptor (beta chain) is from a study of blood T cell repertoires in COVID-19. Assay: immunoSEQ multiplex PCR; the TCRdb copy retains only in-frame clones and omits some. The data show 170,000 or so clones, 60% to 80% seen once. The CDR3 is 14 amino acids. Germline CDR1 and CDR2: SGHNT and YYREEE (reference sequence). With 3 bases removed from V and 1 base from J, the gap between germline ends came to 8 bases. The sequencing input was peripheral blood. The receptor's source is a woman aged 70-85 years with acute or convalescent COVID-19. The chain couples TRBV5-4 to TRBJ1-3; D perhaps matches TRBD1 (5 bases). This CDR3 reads CASSSRGSGNTIYF. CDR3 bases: TGTGCCAGCAGCTCCCGGGGGTCTGGAAACACCATATATTTT.